Here is one TCR beta chain with its context. These data come from a study of cytomegalovirus exposure and HLA in healthy donors. V was trimmed by 10 bases and J by 1 base, leaving 16 bases between them. The germline gives CDR1 ENHRY, CDR2 SYGVKD. The CDR3 extends over 14 amino acids. Vbeta (60) and Jbeta (13) primers were used in the PCR. The method was immunoSEQ multiplex PCR; TCRdb's version includes in-frame clones alone and lacks a portion of them. The sample includes fewer than 120,000 clones, 76% seen only once; the top ten take around 15%. The clonotype originates from a man under 40 in good health and CMV-seropositive. What was sequenced was PBMCs. V gene TRBV10-3 combines with J gene TRBJ1-1, with D possibly being TRBD1 (6 bases). For the CDR3, the DNA is TGTGCCAGTGAGAACAGGGATTCGAACACTGAAGCTTTCTTT. It codes for CASENRDSNTEAFF.